These T cell receptor beta chains were read from a single sample in a study of human T cells and chemical hapten exposure. TCRdb re-called the RACE reads with MiXCR, one entry per CDR3 protein. This sample has approximately 49,000 distinct CDR3 sequences, with about 9% found just once. This material consisted of whole blood, taken in connection with sensitization to the hapten diphenylcyclopropenone (DPC). These receptors were obtained from a woman in her fifties or sixties with alopecia areata. Some clones in this sample may be carry-over from other donors' samples. Each CDR3 is given with its conserved first and last residue. Fields, in order: D gene, J gene, clone size, V gene, CDR3 DNA, CDR3 protein. A D gene is named only where the DNA matches it firmly. Rows may omit the clone size; those that give it use once, few, many or a size class.

d_gene: .; j_gene: TRBJ1-6; abundance: .; v_gene: TRBV7-9; CDR3nt: TGTGCCAGCAGCTTAGGGGGGGCGGCAAGGAATTCACCCCTCCACTTT; CDR3aa: CASSLGGAARNSPLHF
d_gene: .; j_gene: TRBJ2-7; abundance: many; v_gene: TRBV20-1; CDR3nt: TGCAGTGCTAGTCCCGGGGGAGTGGCGAGCTCCTACGAGCAGTACTTC; CDR3aa: CSASPGGVASSYEQYF
d_gene: .; j_gene: TRBJ1-2; abundance: .; v_gene: TRBV6-4; CDR3nt: TGTGCCAGCAGTGAGGACCAGGCGAGCGATGGCTACACCTTC; CDR3aa: CASSEDQASDGYTF
d_gene: TRBD2; j_gene: TRBJ2-3; abundance: many; v_gene: TRBV7-6; CDR3nt: TGTGCCAGCAGCCCAGCAGCGGGACCTAGCACAGATACGCAGTATTTT; CDR3aa: CASSPAAGPSTDTQYF
d_gene: .; j_gene: TRBJ2-3; abundance: many; v_gene: TRBV20-1; CDR3nt: TGCAGTGCTAGAGCGGGGGCGAGGAACACAGATACGCAGTATTTT; CDR3aa: CSARAGARNTDTQYF
d_gene: TRBD2; j_gene: TRBJ2-5; abundance: many; v_gene: TRBV5-4; CDR3nt: TGTGCCAGCCTCCAAAGCGGGAGGCAACAAGAGACCCAGTACTTC; CDR3aa: CASLQSGRQQETQYF
d_gene: .; j_gene: TRBJ1-5; abundance: many; v_gene: TRBV12-3/TRBV12-4; CDR3nt: TGTGCCAGCAGTTACAGGGATCACCACCAGCCCCAGCATTTT; CDR3aa: CASSYRDHHQPQHF
d_gene: .; j_gene: TRBJ1-5; abundance: .; v_gene: TRBV2; CDR3nt: TGTGCCAGCAGGGGGCAGCTGGTGGGACAGCCCCAGCATTTT; CDR3aa: CASRGQLVGQPQHF
d_gene: .; j_gene: TRBJ1-6; abundance: few; v_gene: TRBV19; CDR3nt: TGTGCCAGTACCTCAGGAAACTATAATTCACCCCTCCACTTT; CDR3aa: CASTSGNYNSPLHF
d_gene: TRBD2; j_gene: TRBJ2-1; abundance: many; v_gene: TRBV29-1; CDR3nt: TGCAGCGTTGGGAGCGGGAGGTTCGGTGAGCAGTTCTTC; CDR3aa: CSVGSGRFGEQFF
d_gene: .; j_gene: TRBJ2-1; abundance: many; v_gene: TRBV11-2; CDR3nt: TGTGCCAGCAGCCCCCTGGGGGATGAGCAGTTCTTC; CDR3aa: CASSPLGDEQFF
d_gene: TRBD2; j_gene: TRBJ2-7; abundance: few; v_gene: TRBV5-1; CDR3nt: TGCGCCAGCAGCTTAATAGCGGGAGCCGACGAGCAGTACTTC; CDR3aa: CASSLIAGADEQYF
d_gene: .; j_gene: TRBJ1-1; abundance: few; v_gene: TRBV11-2; CDR3nt: TGTGCCAGCAGCTTGGGGTGGAACACTGAAGCTTTCTTT; CDR3aa: CASSLGWNTEAFF
d_gene: .; j_gene: TRBJ1-1; abundance: many; v_gene: TRBV6-2/TRBV6-3; CDR3nt: TGTGCCAGCGCCTATCTTGACTACTTCTTCATGAACACTGAAGCTTTCTTT; CDR3aa: CASAYLDYFFMNTEAFF
d_gene: .; j_gene: TRBJ1-6; abundance: many; v_gene: TRBV7-8; CDR3nt: TGTGCCAGCAGCTTAGACACGGTGTCACCCCTCCACTTT; CDR3aa: CASSLDTVSPLHF
d_gene: .; j_gene: TRBJ1-3; abundance: many; v_gene: TRBV11-2; CDR3nt: TGTGCCAGCACCAAAGTCTGGGGGAACACCATATATTTT; CDR3aa: CASTKVWGNTIYF
d_gene: .; j_gene: TRBJ2-1; abundance: .; v_gene: TRBV6-4; CDR3nt: TGTGCCAGCAGCCGAACCGGGCAAGGCGATGAGCAGTTCTTC; CDR3aa: CASSRTGQGDEQFF
d_gene: .; j_gene: TRBJ2-3; abundance: .; v_gene: TRBV7-2; CDR3nt: TGTGCCAGCAGCTGGGAGTTTTCAGATACGCAGTATTTT; CDR3aa: CASSWEFSDTQYF
d_gene: TRBD2; j_gene: TRBJ2-7; abundance: .; v_gene: TRBV28; CDR3nt: TGTGCCAGCAGTCCCTCCGATAGCGGGTCGTACGAGCAGTACTTC; CDR3aa: CASSPSDSGSYEQYF
d_gene: TRBD1; j_gene: TRBJ1-4; abundance: many; v_gene: TRBV20-1; CDR3nt: TGCAGTGCGAGACAGGGTATGGCTGAAAAACTGTTTTTT; CDR3aa: CSARQGMAEKLFF
d_gene: .; j_gene: TRBJ1-5; abundance: few; v_gene: TRBV10-1; CDR3nt: TGCGCCAGCAGTCAGGGTATTGTGTTGAAGTCGAGCAATCAGCCCCAGCATTTT; CDR3aa: CASSQGIVLKSSNQPQHF